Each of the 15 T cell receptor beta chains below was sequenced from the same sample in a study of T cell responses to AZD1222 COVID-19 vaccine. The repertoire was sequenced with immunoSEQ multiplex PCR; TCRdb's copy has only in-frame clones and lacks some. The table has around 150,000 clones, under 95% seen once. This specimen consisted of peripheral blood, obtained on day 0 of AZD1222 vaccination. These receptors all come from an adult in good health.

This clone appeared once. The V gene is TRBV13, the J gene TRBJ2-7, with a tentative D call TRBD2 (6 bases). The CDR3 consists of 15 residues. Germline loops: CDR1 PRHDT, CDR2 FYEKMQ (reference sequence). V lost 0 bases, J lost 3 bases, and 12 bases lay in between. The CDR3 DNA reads TGTGCCAGCAGCTTAGGCCGGGGGAACGTCTACGAGCAGTACTTC. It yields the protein CASSLGRGNVYEQYF.

The CDR3 DNA is TGTGCCAGCAGTTTGAAGGGGGCTGGAGGCTACACCTTC. Translation: CASSLKGAGGYTF. The chain joins TRBV12-3 or TRBV12-4 to TRBJ1-2, with 7 bases aligning to TRBD1. The CDR3 covers 13 residues. The trim removed 3 bases at V and 8 bases at J, leaving 6 bases unmatched.

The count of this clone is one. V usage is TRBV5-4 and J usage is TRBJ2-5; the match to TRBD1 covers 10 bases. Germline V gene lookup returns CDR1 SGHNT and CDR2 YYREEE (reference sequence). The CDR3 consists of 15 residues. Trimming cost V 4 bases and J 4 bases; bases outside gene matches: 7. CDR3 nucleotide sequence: TGTGCCAGCAGCCCGGACCGGGACAGGGGAGAGACCCAGTACTTC. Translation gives CASSPDRDRGETQYF.

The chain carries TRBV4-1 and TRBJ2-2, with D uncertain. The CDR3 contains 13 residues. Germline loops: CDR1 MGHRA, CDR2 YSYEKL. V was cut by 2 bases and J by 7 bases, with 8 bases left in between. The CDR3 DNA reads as TGCGCCAGCAGCCAATCAGGAAGCGGGGAGCTGTTTTTT. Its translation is CASSQSGSGELFF.

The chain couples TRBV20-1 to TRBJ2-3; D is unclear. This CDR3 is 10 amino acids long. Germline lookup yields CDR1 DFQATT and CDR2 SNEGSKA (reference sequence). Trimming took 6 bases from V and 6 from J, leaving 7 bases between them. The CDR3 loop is CSASGDTQYF. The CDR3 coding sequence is TGCAGTGCGTCTGGCGATACGCAGTATTTT.

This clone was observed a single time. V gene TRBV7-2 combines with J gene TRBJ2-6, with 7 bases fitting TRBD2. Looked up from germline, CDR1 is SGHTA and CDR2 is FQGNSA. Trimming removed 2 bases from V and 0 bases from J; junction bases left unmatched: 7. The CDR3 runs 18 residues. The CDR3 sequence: CASSLWGGRTSGANVLTF. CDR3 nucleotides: TGTGCCAGCAGCTTATGGGGGGGACGGACCTCTGGGGCCAACGTCCTGACTTTC.

CDR3 residues: CASSSFPNTGELFF. The CDR3, as DNA: TGTGCCAGCAGTTCCTTCCCGAACACCGGGGAGCTGTTTTTT. The J gene is TRBJ2-2, the V gene TRBV6-6; unclear D gene. V lost 4 bases, J lost 0 bases, and 6 bases lay in between. Germline CDR1 reads MNHNY; CDR2 reads SVGAGI (reference sequence). The CDR3 is made up of 14 amino acids.

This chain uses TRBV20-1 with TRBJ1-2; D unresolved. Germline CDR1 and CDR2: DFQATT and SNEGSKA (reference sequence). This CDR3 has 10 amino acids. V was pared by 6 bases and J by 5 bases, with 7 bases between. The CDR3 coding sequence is TGCAGTGCCGGCCAGTATGGCTACACCTTC. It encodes CSAGQYGYTF.

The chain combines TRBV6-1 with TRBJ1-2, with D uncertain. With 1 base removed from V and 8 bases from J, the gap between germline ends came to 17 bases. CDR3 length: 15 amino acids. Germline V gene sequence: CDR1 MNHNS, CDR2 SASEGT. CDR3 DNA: TGTGCCAGCAGTGAAGGGGTAAGGATAGCGCCGGGCTACACCTTC. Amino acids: CASSEGVRIAPGYTF.

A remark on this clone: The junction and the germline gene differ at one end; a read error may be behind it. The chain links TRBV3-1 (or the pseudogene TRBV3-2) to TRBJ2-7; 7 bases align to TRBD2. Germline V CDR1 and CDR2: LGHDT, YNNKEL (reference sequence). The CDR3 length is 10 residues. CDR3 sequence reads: CASWGGSEDF. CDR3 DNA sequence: TGTGCCAGCTGGGGGGGTAGCGAGGACTTC.

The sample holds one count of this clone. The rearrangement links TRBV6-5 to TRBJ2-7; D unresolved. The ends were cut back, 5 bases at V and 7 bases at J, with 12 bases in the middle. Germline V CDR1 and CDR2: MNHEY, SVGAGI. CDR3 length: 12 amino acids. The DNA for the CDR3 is TGTGCCAGCAGTAGCCTCGGCGATGAGCAGTACTTC. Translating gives CASSSLGDEQYF.

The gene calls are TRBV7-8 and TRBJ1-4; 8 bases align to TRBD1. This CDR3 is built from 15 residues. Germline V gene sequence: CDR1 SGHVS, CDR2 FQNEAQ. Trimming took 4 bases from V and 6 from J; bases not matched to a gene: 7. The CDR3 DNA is TGTGCCAGCAGCTCGGACAGGGCGATGGATGAAAAACTGTTTTTT. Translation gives CASSSDRAMDEKLFF.

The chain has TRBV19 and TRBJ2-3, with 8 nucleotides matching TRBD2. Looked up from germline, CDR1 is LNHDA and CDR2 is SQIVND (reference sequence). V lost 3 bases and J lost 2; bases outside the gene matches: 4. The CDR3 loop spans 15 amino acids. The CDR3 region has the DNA TGTGCCAGTAGTATGGTAGCGGGACTCACAGATACGCAGTATTTT. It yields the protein CASSMVAGLTDTQYF.

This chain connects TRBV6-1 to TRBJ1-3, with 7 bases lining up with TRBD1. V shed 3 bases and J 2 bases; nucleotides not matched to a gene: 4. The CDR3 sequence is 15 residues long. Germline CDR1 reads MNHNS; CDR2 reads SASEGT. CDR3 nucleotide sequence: TGTGCCAGCAGTGAGGTGACAGGGCCTGGAAACACCATATATTTT. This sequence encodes CASSEVTGPGNTIYF.

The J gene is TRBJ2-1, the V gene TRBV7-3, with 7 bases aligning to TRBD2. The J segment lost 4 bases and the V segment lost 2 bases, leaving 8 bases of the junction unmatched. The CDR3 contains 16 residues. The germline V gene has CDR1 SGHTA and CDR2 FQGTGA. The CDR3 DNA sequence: TGTGCCAGCAGCTTATGGGCGGGAGTACCATACAATGAGCAGTTCTTC. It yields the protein CASSLWAGVPYNEQFF.